These 25 T cell receptor beta chains came from one sample sequenced in a study of cytomegalovirus exposure and HLA in healthy donors (TCRdb year 2017). Library preparation used the immunoSEQ multiplex PCR assay. For the multiplex PCR, a mixture combining 60 forward primers for TCR Vbeta segments and 13 reverse primers for TCR Jbeta segments was used. In TCRdb, the immuneACCESS table is reduced to in-frame sequences with V and J assigned. These tables do not hold every clone; where another copy was compared, an unresolved V gene accounts for under half, and the others remain unexplained. The sample includes fewer than 200,000 clones, with around 81% observed a single time. The top ten hold around 4.7% of the sample. The sequenced sample was PBMCs. All receptors come from a woman younger than 35 in good health and CMV-seropositive.

The chain links TRBV7-2 to TRBJ2-3, with TRBD2 matching 7 bases. Per germline, CDR1 SGHTA and CDR2 FQGNSA. After removal of 3 bases from V and 2 bases from J, the junction contained 11 bases not matched to a gene. The CDR3 consists of 17 residues. CDR3 residues: CASSFPVGGGLTDTQYF. The CDR3 bases are TGTGCCAGCAGCTTCCCAGTGGGGGGGGGACTCACAGATACGCAGTATTTT.

This clone was counted a few times. The chain has TRBV27 and TRBJ2-3; 9 positions match TRBD2. Losses at the gene ends were 0 bases for V and 15 bases for J; bases not matched to a gene: 10. Germline CDR1 and CDR2: MNHEY and SMNVEV (reference sequence). This CDR3 has 14 amino acids. Here the CDR3 DNA reads TGTGCCAGCAGTTTATCGAACCTAGCGGGATCCGCATATTTT. Amino acids: CASSLSNLAGSAYF.

The chain joins TRBV5-8 to TRBJ2-1; D call uncertain. Per germline, CDR1 SGHTS and CDR2 YDEGEE. The CDR3 spans 14 residues. Trimming removed 2 bases at V and 5 bases at J, with 11 bases between. Written as DNA, the CDR3 is TGTGCCAGCAGCTTCGAGACAAACAACAATGAGCAGTTCTTC. This translates into CASSFETNNNEQFF.

This rearrangement joins TRBV19 to TRBJ1-1; D is unresolved. Per germline, CDR1 LNHDA and CDR2 SQIVND (reference sequence). The ends were cut back, 4 bases at V and 1 base at J, with 7 bases in the middle. The CDR3 runs to 13 residues. The CDR3 DNA is TGTGCCAGTAGTACGACACCGAACACTGAAGCTTTCTTT. This translates into CASSTTPNTEAFF.

This chain connects TRBV4-3 to TRBJ1-4; D not certain. Germline loops: CDR1 LGHNA, CDR2 YSLEER. Trimming stripped 3 bases from V and 3 bases from J, with 20 bases between. CDR3 length equals 18 residues. The CDR3 sequence: CASSQSGGRRFANEKLFF. CDR3 in DNA: TGCGCCAGCAGCCAGTCCGGCGGGAGGAGGTTCGCTAATGAAAAACTGTTTTTT.

The J gene is TRBJ1-2, the V gene TRBV27; 7 bases align to TRBD1. CDR3 length equals 16 residues. Germline CDR1 and CDR2: MNHEY and SMNVEV (reference sequence). J was trimmed by 4 bases and V by 5 bases; bases with no gene match: 13. The CDR3 DNA sequence: TGTGCCAGCAGTCCCCTTACAGGGGTAGGGGTCTATGGCTACACCTTC. Its translation is CASSPLTGVGVYGYTF.

The rearrangement joins TRBV5-4 to TRBJ1-1; tentative D call: TRBD1 (6 bases). With 2 bases removed from V and 4 bases from J, the gap between germline ends came to 15 bases. Germline lookup yields CDR1 SGHNT and CDR2 YYREEE (reference sequence). This CDR3 region has 15 residues. The CDR3 region is CASSLFTGYGTEAFF. Here the CDR3 DNA reads TGTGCCAGCAGCTTATTTACAGGGTACGGCACTGAAGCTTTCTTT.

The chain employs TRBV4-3 and TRBJ2-7; 7 bases are a match to TRBD1. CDR3 size: 16 residues. CDR1 is LGHNA and CDR2 is YSLEER in the germline V gene. After removal of 2 bases from V and 4 bases from J, the junction contained 11 bases not matched to a gene. CDR3 sequence (DNA): TGCGCCAGCAGCCAACAATACAGGGGTCTCCGATACGAGCAGTACTTC. This encodes CASSQQYRGLRYEQYF.

This chain joins TRBV5-1 and TRBJ2-1; TRBD1 is a possible D gene (6 bases). Trimming removed 3 bases at V and 1 base at J, with 11 bases between. Germline V CDR1 and CDR2: SGHRS, YFSETQ. The CDR3 is made up of 15 amino acids. Written as DNA, the CDR3 is TGCGCCAGCAGCTCCGGACAGAGTTCCTACAATGAGCAGTTCTTC. Its protein is CASSSGQSSYNEQFF.

V is TRBV28 and J is TRBJ2-7; D is perhaps TRBD2 (5 bases). Trimming shortened V by 6 bases and J by 4 bases, and 22 bases separated the two germline ends. This CDR3 has 16 residues. CDR1 MDHEN and CDR2 SYDVKM come from the germline V gene. The CDR3 bases are TGTGCCAGCAGCACGGGGTCGGACGTGGGGATATACGAGCAGTACTTC. Its translation is CASSTGSDVGIYEQYF. The whole variable domain, filled in from reference TRBV28 and TRBJ2-7, reads DVKVTQSSRYLVKRTGEKVFLECVQDMDHENMFWYRQDPGLGLRLIYFSYDVKMKEKGDIPEGYSVSREKKERFSLILESASTNQTSMYLCASSTGSDVGIYEQYFGPGTRLTVT.

With regard to this clone: A junction boundary mismatches the germline segment, possibly from a read error. The gene calls are TRBV2 and TRBJ2-3; TRBD2 matches 7 bases. Germline V gene data show CDR1 as SNHLY and CDR2 as FYNNEI. This CDR3 contains 14 residues. The DNA of the CDR3 is TGTGTCAGCGGGATGAGGGCCAGTTATGATACGCAGTATTTT. Protein product: CVSGMRASYDTQYF.

As for this clone: The same CDR3 arises from other DNA sequences in this sample as well. This chain joins TRBV30 and TRBJ1-2, with D tentatively TRBD1 (6 bases). The CDR3 spans 14 residues. Deletions cut 0 bases from V and 2 bases from J, with 10 bases between. Germline CDR1 reads GTSNPN; CDR2 reads SVGIG (reference sequence). The DNA for the CDR3 is TGTGCCTGGAGTGTACTCGGACAGAACTATGGCTACACCTTC. This translates into CAWSVLGQNYGYTF.

The chain employs TRBV7-2 and TRBJ1-1, with a tentative D call TRBD1 (6 bases). Trimming stripped 4 bases from V and 0 bases from J, with 12 bases between. CDR1 is SGHTA and CDR2 is FQGNSA in the germline V gene. The CDR3 covers 15 residues. The CDR3 region is CASSSQTGLNTEAFF. The CDR3 DNA is TGTGCCAGCAGCTCCCAGACAGGACTGAACACTGAAGCTTTCTTT.

This clone was counted only a few times. V is TRBV7-2 and J is TRBJ1-2; 9 bases are a match to TRBD1. Germline V CDR1 and CDR2: SGHTA, FQGNSA. The CDR3 contains 15 residues. Trimming took 4 bases from V and 4 from J; bases not matched to a gene: 7. The CDR3, as DNA: TGTGCCAGCAGCTCTCTACAGGGGGCTATCTATGGCTACACCTTC. This encodes CASSSLQGAIYGYTF.

The chain carries TRBV15 and TRBJ2-7; possibly TRBD2 for D (6 bases). Germline lookup yields CDR1 LNHNV and CDR2 YYDKDF (reference sequence). The CDR3 has 15 residues. V was pared by 6 bases and J by 3 bases, with 18 bases between. The CDR3 nucleotides are TGTGCCACCAGTGCTCCCTCGGGACTCTACTACGAGCAGTACTTC. Its translation is CATSAPSGLYYEQYF.

The V gene is TRBV5-1, the J gene TRBJ1-1; 12 bases are shared with TRBD1. Germline-derived CDR1 and CDR2 are SGHRS and YFSETQ. J lost 6 bases, V lost 4 bases, and 4 bases had no gene match. This CDR3 is 14 amino acids long. The DNA of the CDR3 is TGCGCCAGCAGCCCCGGGACAGGGGGCTCTGAAGCTTTCTTT. Translated, it gives CASSPGTGGSEAFF. Looking up the rest from reference TRBV5-1 and TRBJ1-1 gives the full variable domain: KAGVTQTPRYLIKTRGQQVTLSCSPISGHRSVSWYQQTPGQGLQFLFEYFSETQRNKGNFPGRFSGRQFSNSRSEMNVSTLELGDSALYLCASSPGTGGSEAFFGQGTRLTVV.

J is TRBJ2-7 and V is TRBV7-2; D may be TRBD2 (5 bases). This CDR3 comprises 14 residues. Per the germline V gene, CDR1 is SGHTA and CDR2 is FQGNSA. V lost 1 base and J 6 bases, leaving 13 bases between the germline ends. The chain's CDR3 is CASSLDPSPVEQYF. The CDR3 coding sequence is TGTGCCAGCAGCTTAGACCCTAGCCCTGTCGAGCAGTACTTC.

A remark on this clone: The sample contains more than one DNA sequence encoding this CDR3. The V and J genes are TRBV11-2 and TRBJ1-2; the D is unclear. V dropped 6 bases and J dropped 4 bases, with 12 bases sitting between them. CDR1 and CDR2 from the germline V gene are SGHAT and FQNNGV. The CDR3 is 13 residues long. The CDR3 DNA is TGTGCCAGCAGTTCCACGGGATCCTATGGCTACACCTTC. As protein: CASSSTGSYGYTF.

CDR3 bases: TGCGCCAGCAGCCAAGATACCCGGACAGGTACCTACGAGCAGTACTTC. It specifies CASSQDTRTGTYEQYF. The chain employs TRBV4-3 and TRBJ2-7, with 7 bases identical to TRBD1. Germline values: CDR1 LGHNA, CDR2 YSLEER. Trimming took 0 bases from V and 2 from J; bases not matched to a gene: 7. This CDR3 comprises 16 residues.

The chain carries TRBV7-6 and TRBJ1-6, with a weak D call TRBD1 (5 bases). Germline V gives CDR1 SGHVS, CDR2 FNYEAQ. The length of the CDR3 is 17 residues. Trimming removed 0 bases at V and 7 bases at J, with 16 bases between. In DNA, the CDR3 is TGTGCCAGCAGCTTAGCCCGTCGTCCAGGGCCGAATTCACCCCTCCACTTT. It codes for CASSLARRPGPNSPLHF.

This chain joins TRBV28 and TRBJ2-1; 8 nucleotides match TRBD2. V shed 6 bases, J shed 3 bases, and the junction held 19 bases outside the gene matches. CDR3 length: 19 amino acids. The V gene's germline CDR1 is MDHEN and CDR2 SYDVKM. This chain's CDR3 is CASSVRTPGGDYLYNEQFF. CDR3 coding DNA: TGTGCCAGCAGCGTACGAACCCCCGGGGGGGATTATCTCTACAATGAGCAGTTCTTC. Full variable domain (remainder filled in from reference TRBV28 and TRBJ2-1): DVKVTQSSRYLVKRTGEKVFLECVQDMDHENMFWYRQDPGLGLRLIYFSYDVKMKEKGDIPEGYSVSREKKERFSLILESASTNQTSMYLCASSVRTPGGDYLYNEQFFGPGTRLTVL.

The J gene is TRBJ1-4, the V gene TRBV2; TRBD1 matches 8 bases. J gave up 6 bases and V 6 bases, and 15 bases lay outside the gene matches. The CDR3 consists of 17 residues. Germline CDR1 is SNHLY and CDR2 is FYNNEI. The CDR3 region is CASSKSIQGELDEKLFF. The CDR3 region has the DNA TGTGCCAGCAGCAAATCGATACAGGGGGAGCTTGATGAAAAACTGTTTTTT.

The genes are TRBV11-3 and TRBJ2-3; 8 bases are a match to TRBD2. This CDR3 spans 16 amino acids. Trimming cost V 5 bases and J 3 bases; bases outside gene matches: 10. CDR1 is SGHNT, CDR2 YENEEA, per germline. The CDR3 DNA sequence: TGTGCCAGCAGCCGCATCGCGGGGGGCGGTACAGATACGCAGTATTTT. This translates into CASSRIAGGGTDTQYF.

The chain employs TRBV19 and TRBJ2-2; tentative D call: TRBD1 (5 bases). Per the germline V gene, CDR1 is LNHDA and CDR2 is SQIVND (reference sequence). With 10 bases removed from V and 4 bases from J, the gap between germline ends came to 34 bases. The CDR3 consists of 20 residues. Written as DNA, the CDR3 is TGTGCCATTCCCCCTTGCCCCCAGGACACATTTAAGGTAGGCACCGGGGAGCTGTTTTTT. Amino acid sequence: CAIPPCPQDTFKVGTGELFF. The whole variable domain, remainder taken from reference TRBV19 and TRBJ2-2, is DGGITQSPKYLFRKEGQNVTLSCEQNLNHDAMYWYRQDPGQGLRLIYYSQIVNDFQKGDIAEGYSVSREKKESFPLTVTSAQKNPTAFYLCAIPPCPQDTFKVGTGELFFGEGSRLTVL.

V usage is TRBV10-2 and J usage is TRBJ1-1, with 7 bases matching TRBD1. The CDR3 is 13 amino acids. V trimming: 4 bases; J trimming: 5 bases; junction bases outside the gene matches: 4. Germline loops: CDR1 WSHSY, CDR2 SAAADI. This CDR3 reads CASSAQGRTEAFF. CDR3 DNA: TGCGCCAGCAGTGCACAGGGGAGGACTGAAGCTTTCTTT.